The subject of this entry is one TCR beta chain. Its antigen is still unknown. Here immunoSEQ multiplex PCR was the method, and the copy in TCRdb shows in-frame clones only, minus some. The sample holds about 220,000 clones; 88% are singletons and the top ten take 2.9%. This sample was taken from a study of cytomegalovirus exposure and HLA in healthy donors. Study findings and constraints: Diagnosis of cytomegalovirus status made by the classifier reportedly showed high specificity and sensitivity. The investigators catalogued about 170 TCR beta chains as cytomegalovirus-associated.

The donors were in the roughly 120-subject validation cohort; that cohort was separate from the approximately 670-subject first cohort. Germline V gene lookup returns CDR1 LGHNA and CDR2 YSLEER. Deletions cut 0 bases from V and 0 bases from J, with 19 bases between. The CDR3 contains 19 residues. The rearrangement uses TRBV4-3 and TRBJ2-3; a weak D match, TRBD2 (6 bases). Sequencing was carried out using PBMCs. The receptor comes from a woman younger than 30 in good health and CMV-seronegative. Here the CDR3 DNA reads TGCGCCAGCAGCCAAGAATGGGTTCCAGGGACTGGTAGCACAGATACGCAGTATTTT. Protein product: CASSQEWVPGTGSTDTQYF.